These 11 T cell receptor beta chains were sequenced from one sample in a study of tissue T cells after allogeneic stem cell transplantation. Using immunoSEQ multiplex PCR, the repertoire was profiled, and TCRdb retains in-frame clones only, with some absent. This table holds about 25,000 clones, around 67% found once. The sequencing used tissue from the ileum, collected at autopsy. The source is a female donor aged 60 or older with lung cancer.

This rearrangement joins TRBV6-1 to TRBJ1-1, with D unresolved. CDR3 size: 15 residues. Germline V gene data show CDR1 as MNHNS and CDR2 as SASEGT. Trimming cost V 1 base and J 1 base, with 10 bases left between them. As DNA, the CDR3 is TGTGCCAGCAGTGAAGTCTGGGGTTCGAACACTGAAGCTTTCTTT. It translates to CASSEVWGSNTEAFF.

V and J are TRBV6-5 and TRBJ1-2; 7 nucleotides align to TRBD1. This CDR3 is 12 amino acids long. Germline-derived CDR1 and CDR2 are MNHEY and SVGAGI. Trimming took 6 bases from V and 7 from J; bases not matched to a gene: 5. This CDR3 is CASRLTGSGYTF. CDR3 nucleotide sequence: TGTGCCAGCAGACTGACAGGGTCTGGCTACACCTTC.

This clone was counted a few times. The chain has TRBV6-2 or TRBV6-3 and TRBJ2-2, with D unclear. This CDR3 contains 15 residues. CDR1 is MNHEY, CDR2 SVGEGT, per germline. The V and J ends lost 6 bases and 0 bases respectively, with 11 bases between them. CDR3 DNA sequence: TGTGCCAGCAGCTCCCATTATCCGAACACCGGGGAGCTGTTTTTT. Protein product: CASSSHYPNTGELFF.

The V and J genes are TRBV4-1 and TRBJ2-7; TRBD1 might be the D (6 bases). V dropped 0 bases and J dropped 5 bases, with 14 bases sitting between them. CDR3 length: 15 amino acids. The germline CDR1 and CDR2 sequences are MGHRA and YSYEKL. CDR3 loop: CASSQEAGAQDEQYF. The CDR3 DNA follows: TGCGCCAGCAGCCAAGAGGCAGGGGCCCAGGACGAGCAGTACTTC.

The V gene is TRBV6-2 or TRBV6-3, the J gene TRBJ2-7; possibly TRBD2 for D (6 bases). Per germline, CDR1 MNHEY and CDR2 SVGEGT. This CDR3 has 15 amino acids. V was shortened by 2 bases and J by 5 bases, with 16 bases between the two germline ends. This CDR3 reads CASSYLGTPVDEQYF. Written as DNA, the CDR3 is TGTGCCAGCAGTTACCTCGGGACTCCAGTTGACGAGCAGTACTTC.

The chain joins TRBV6-5 to TRBJ1-2; 9 bases are shared with TRBD1. The CDR3 has 12 amino acids. CDR1 and CDR2 from the germline V gene are MNHEY and SVGAGI. Trimming at V came to 6 bases and at J to 5 bases, leaving 1 base not matched to a gene. CDR3 region: CASRTGGYGYTF. The CDR3 region has the DNA TGTGCCAGCAGGACAGGGGGATATGGCTACACCTTC.

The chain has TRBV7-9 and TRBJ2-1; D is perhaps TRBD1 or TRBD2 (5 bases each). V lost 5 bases to trimming and J lost 0 bases, with 14 bases between them. CDR1 is SEHNR, CDR2 FQNEAQ, per germline (reference sequence). This CDR3 spans 16 amino acids. CDR3 sequence reads: CASSGGPGSSYNEQFF. CDR3 sequence (DNA): TGTGCCAGCAGCGGAGGCCCAGGGAGCTCCTACAATGAGCAGTTCTTC. Combining the CDR3 with reference TRBV7-9 and TRBJ2-1 gives the whole variable domain DTGVSQNPRHKITKRGQNVTFRCDPISEHNRLYWYRQTLGQGPEFLTYFQNEAQLEKSRLLSDRFSAERPKGSFSTLEIQRTEQGDSAMYLCASSGGPGSSYNEQFFGPGTRLTVL.

The gene calls are TRBV19 and TRBJ1-1, with D maybe TRBD1 (5 bases). Between the trimmed V and J ends, which lost 7 bases and 9 bases, there was a span of 27 bases. Germline loops: CDR1 LNHDA, CDR2 SQIVND (reference sequence). The CDR3 is made up of 16 amino acids. This chain's CDR3 is CASTFALGLAGTKAFF. CDR3 nucleotides: TGTGCCAGTACCTTCGCATTGGGGCTGGCGGGCACAAAAGCTTTCTTT.

Only one count was recorded for this clone. V gene TRBV5-6 combines with J gene TRBJ2-3; D is unclear. The length of the CDR3 is 15 residues. Trimming pared 0 bases from V and 2 bases from J, leaving 10 bases between. Germline V gives CDR1 SGHDT, CDR2 YYEEEE. DNA for the CDR3: TGTGCCAGCAGCTTGGGACCTACAGACACAGATACGCAGTATTTT. Translation gives CASSLGPTDTDTQYF.

This clone turned up a few times. This chain connects TRBV7-2 to TRBJ2-1; 8 nucleotides align to TRBD2. Germline V gives CDR1 SGHTA, CDR2 FQGNSA. The CDR3 covers 19 residues. V shed 5 bases, J shed 2 bases, and the junction held 17 bases outside the gene matches. The CDR3, as DNA: TGTGCCAGCAGCCCCGCGGCGGGGGGCGTAGGTCAGGCCTACAATGAGCAGTTCTTC. It specifies CASSPAAGGVGQAYNEQFF.

The chain joins TRBV9 to TRBJ2-1; TRBD2 matches at 8 bases. V shed 9 bases, J shed 0 bases, and the junction held 20 bases outside the gene matches. Germline V lookup: CDR1 SGDLS, CDR2 YYNGEE. CDR3 length: 19 amino acids. CDR3 sequence reads: CATLRYSRSGTTSYNEQFF. The CDR3 coding sequence is TGTGCCACCCTACGATATTCGCGTAGCGGGACAACCTCCTACAATGAGCAGTTCTTC.